Listed below are T cell receptor beta chains from one sample, sequenced in a study of T cell responses to AZD1222 COVID-19 vaccine. The method was immunoSEQ multiplex PCR; TCRdb's version includes in-frame clones alone and lacks a portion of them. The table has about 97,000 clones, approximately 91% seen once; the top ten hold roughly 2.8%. The sequenced sample was peripheral blood, obtained on day 0 of AZD1222 vaccination. These receptors were collected from an adult in good health. CDR3s include the opening cysteine and the closing phenylalanine or tryptophan. A D gene is named only where the DNA matches it firmly. Some rows have no size entry. The others give once, few or many, or a class for an expanded clone.

abundance: once; j_gene: TRBJ1-1; d_gene: .; v_gene: TRBV10-3; CDR3aa: CAISAPGRSKAFF; CDR3nt: TGTGCCATCAGTGCCCCCGGGCGGTCAAAAGCTTTCTTT
abundance: .; j_gene: TRBJ2-7; d_gene: .; v_gene: TRBV23-1; CDR3aa: CATSWRGGSSYEQYF; CDR3nt: TGCGCCACCAGCTGGAGGGGGGGGAGCTCCTACGAGCAGTACTTC
abundance: .; j_gene: TRBJ2-3; d_gene: .; v_gene: TRBV7-2; CDR3aa: CASSFRIRTASSTDTQYF; CDR3nt: TGTGCCAGCAGCTTTAGAATCCGGACAGCTTCTAGCACAGATACGCAGTATTTT
abundance: few; j_gene: TRBJ2-7; d_gene: TRBD2; v_gene: TRBV7-2; CDR3aa: CASSRTSFYEQYF; CDR3nt: TGTGCCAGCAGCCGGACTAGTTTCTACGAGCAGTACTTC
abundance: once; j_gene: TRBJ1-1; d_gene: TRBD1; v_gene: TRBV15; CDR3aa: CATSRQGEAEAFF; CDR3nt: TGTGCCACCAGTAGACAGGGGGAGGCTGAAGCTTTCTTT
abundance: .; j_gene: TRBJ1-2; d_gene: .; v_gene: TRBV6-5; CDR3aa: CASSVLGGRGGYTF; CDR3nt: TGTGCCAGCAGCGTTCTCGGCGGACGAGGGGGCTACACCTTC
abundance: .; j_gene: TRBJ1-4; d_gene: .; v_gene: TRBV19; CDR3aa: CASSLLTETSELFF; CDR3nt: TGTGCCAGTAGTCTACTGACAGAGACTAGTGAACTGTTTTTT
abundance: .; j_gene: TRBJ2-2; d_gene: TRBD2; v_gene: TRBV11-2; CDR3aa: CASSRTSGSNTGELFF; CDR3nt: TGTGCCAGCAGTCGTACTAGCGGATCGAACACCGGGGAGCTGTTTTTT
abundance: .; j_gene: TRBJ2-7; d_gene: .; v_gene: TRBV6-6; CDR3aa: CATHGRSDEQYF; CDR3nt: TGTGCCACCCACGGCCGGAGCGACGAGCAGTACTTC
abundance: .; j_gene: TRBJ1-5; d_gene: TRBD1; v_gene: TRBV6-4; CDR3aa: CASSDFNRGPYQPQHF; CDR3nt: TGTGCCAGCAGTGACTTTAACAGGGGGCCATATCAGCCCCAGCATTTT
abundance: once; j_gene: TRBJ1-5; d_gene: .; v_gene: TRBV28; CDR3aa: CASREGVWQPQHF; CDR3nt: TGTGCCAGCAGAGAAGGGGTCTGGCAGCCCCAGCATTTT
abundance: .; j_gene: TRBJ2-7; d_gene: .; v_gene: TRBV19; CDR3aa: CASSITGGLQFEQYF; CDR3nt: TGTGCCAGTAGTATAACCGGCGGGCTTCAGTTCGAGCAGTACTTC
abundance: .; j_gene: TRBJ1-5; d_gene: TRBD1; v_gene: TRBV18; CDR3aa: CASSPGTGSQPQHF; CDR3nt: TGTGCCAGCTCACCAGGGACAGGGAGCCAGCCCCAGCATTTT
abundance: .; j_gene: TRBJ2-5; d_gene: .; v_gene: TRBV9; CDR3aa: CASSVAGGVAETQYF; CDR3nt: TGTGCCAGCAGCGTAGCAGGAGGGGTCGCAGAGACCCAGTACTTC
abundance: .; j_gene: TRBJ1-4; d_gene: .; v_gene: TRBV5-6; CDR3aa: CASSLAWGGLNEKLFF; CDR3nt: TGTGCCAGCAGCTTGGCCTGGGGTGGTTTGAACGAAAAACTGTTTTTT
abundance: .; j_gene: TRBJ2-7; d_gene: .; v_gene: TRBV30; CDR3aa: CAWSVGALYEQYF; CDR3nt: TGTGCCTGGAGTGTAGGGGCTCTCTACGAGCAGTACTTC
abundance: few; j_gene: TRBJ1-5; d_gene: .; v_gene: TRBV28; CDR3aa: CATWQGRYSNQPQHF; CDR3nt: TGTGCCACCTGGCAGGGGAGATATAGCAATCAGCCCCAGCATTTT
abundance: .; j_gene: TRBJ2-7; d_gene: .; v_gene: TRBV6-2/TRBV6-3; CDR3aa: CASSYPGNEQYF; CDR3nt: TGTGCCAGCAGTTACCCGGGGAACGAGCAGTACTTC
abundance: .; j_gene: TRBJ1-3; d_gene: .; v_gene: TRBV4-2; CDR3aa: CASSPGTVVRNTIYF; CDR3nt: TGTGCCAGCAGCCCCGGGACGGTGGTTAGAAACACCATATATTTT
abundance: once; j_gene: TRBJ1-2; d_gene: TRBD1; v_gene: TRBV19; CDR3aa: CASSIWGQWGYTF; CDR3nt: TGTGCCAGTAGTATTTGGGGACAGTGGGGCTACACCTTC
abundance: .; j_gene: TRBJ1-5; d_gene: .; v_gene: TRBV5-4; CDR3aa: CASSLGGNSNQPQHF; CDR3nt: TGTGCCAGCAGCTTGGGGGGGAATAGCAATCAGCCCCAGCATTTT
abundance: .; j_gene: TRBJ1-6; d_gene: .; v_gene: TRBV18; CDR3aa: CASSPLQGNNSPLHF; CDR3nt: TGTGCCAGCTCACCCCTTCAGGGGAATAATTCACCCCTCCACTTT
abundance: few; j_gene: TRBJ1-2; d_gene: .; v_gene: TRBV6-6; CDR3aa: CASSYWRRSYGYTF; CDR3nt: TGTGCCAGCAGTTACTGGCGGAGGAGCTATGGCTACACCTTC
abundance: .; j_gene: TRBJ1-2; d_gene: .; v_gene: TRBV29-1; CDR3aa: CSVYITGLSGYTF; CDR3nt: TGCAGCGTTTACATTACAGGGTTGAGTGGCTACACCTTC
abundance: .; j_gene: TRBJ1-2; d_gene: .; v_gene: TRBV30; CDR3aa: CAWSIGAHYGYTF; CDR3nt: TGTGCCTGGAGTATCGGTGCCCATTATGGCTACACCTTC
abundance: .; j_gene: TRBJ2-7; d_gene: TRBD1; v_gene: TRBV10-3; CDR3aa: CAIMNAGTGAYEQYF; CDR3nt: TGTGCCATCATGAATGCCGGGACAGGGGCCTACGAGCAGTACTTC
abundance: once; j_gene: TRBJ1-1; d_gene: TRBD1; v_gene: TRBV19; CDR3aa: CASTMTGIGEAFF; CDR3nt: TGTGCCAGTACCATGACAGGGATCGGGGAAGCTTTCTTT
abundance: once; j_gene: TRBJ1-6; d_gene: TRBD1; v_gene: TRBV5-1; CDR3aa: CASSLDRVASPLHF; CDR3nt: TGCGCCAGCAGCCTAGACAGGGTGGCGTCACCCCTCCACTTT
abundance: few; j_gene: TRBJ1-3; d_gene: .; v_gene: TRBV12-3/TRBV12-4; CDR3aa: CASSLVAGNTIYF; CDR3nt: TGTGCCAGCAGTTTAGTCGCTGGAAACACCATATATTTT
abundance: .; j_gene: TRBJ1-2; d_gene: .; v_gene: TRBV4-1; CDR3aa: CASSPNTADYGYTF; CDR3nt: TGCGCCAGCAGCCCCAACACCGCAGACTATGGCTACACCTTC
abundance: .; j_gene: TRBJ2-7; d_gene: .; v_gene: TRBV19; CDR3aa: CASSIGAGYEQYF; CDR3nt: TGTGCCAGTAGTATAGGGGCCGGCTACGAGCAGTACTTC
abundance: .; j_gene: TRBJ2-5; d_gene: .; v_gene: TRBV20-1; CDR3aa: CSASDIGGVQETQYF; CDR3nt: TGCAGTGCTAGTGATATTGGTGGTGTTCAAGAGACCCAGTACTTC
abundance: .; j_gene: TRBJ2-1; d_gene: .; v_gene: TRBV28; CDR3aa: CASSLGSSPVNEQFF; CDR3nt: TGTGCCAGCAGTTTGGGCTCGTCGCCTGTAAATGAGCAGTTCTTC
abundance: .; j_gene: TRBJ1-4; d_gene: .; v_gene: TRBV7-2; CDR3aa: CASSSVGAGRNEKLFF; CDR3nt: TGTGCCAGCAGCTCCGTAGGAGCAGGGCGTAATGAAAAACTGTTTTTT
abundance: .; j_gene: TRBJ1-6; d_gene: .; v_gene: TRBV7-3; CDR3aa: CASQARVGSPLHF; CDR3nt: TGTGCCAGCCAGGCCAGGGTCGGTTCACCCCTCCACTTT
abundance: .; j_gene: TRBJ1-4; d_gene: .; v_gene: TRBV7-2; CDR3aa: CASSFGGEKLFF; CDR3nt: TGTGCCAGCAGCTTTGGGGGAGAAAAACTGTTTTTT
abundance: .; j_gene: TRBJ1-2; d_gene: TRBD1; v_gene: TRBV30; CDR3aa: CAWRADRVGDGYTF; CDR3nt: TGTGCCTGGAGGGCTGACAGGGTAGGCGATGGCTACACCTTC
abundance: .; j_gene: TRBJ1-4; d_gene: .; v_gene: TRBV5-5; CDR3aa: CASSFYAGEKLFF; CDR3nt: TGTGCCAGCAGCTTTTATGCGGGGGAAAAACTGTTTTTT
abundance: .; j_gene: TRBJ2-3; d_gene: TRBD1; v_gene: TRBV6-4; CDR3aa: CASSGDRDTDTQYF; CDR3nt: TGTGCCAGCAGTGGGGACAGGGACACAGATACGCAGTATTTT
abundance: .; j_gene: TRBJ2-7; d_gene: .; v_gene: TRBV4-3; CDR3aa: CASSQVGADEQYF; CDR3nt: TGCGCCAGCAGCCAAGTGGGGGCAGACGAGCAGTACTTC
abundance: .; j_gene: TRBJ1-6; d_gene: TRBD1; v_gene: TRBV28; CDR3aa: CASSPGGQGSSYNSPLHF; CDR3nt: TGTGCCAGCAGTCCAGGCGGACAGGGAAGCTCCTATAATTCACCCCTCCACTTT
abundance: few; j_gene: TRBJ2-5; d_gene: .; v_gene: TRBV21-1; CDR3aa: CASSHLGGQETQYF; CDR3nt: TGTGCCAGCAGCCACCTGGGGGGGCAAGAGACCCAGTACTTC
abundance: .; j_gene: TRBJ1-6; d_gene: TRBD1; v_gene: TRBV6-6; CDR3aa: CASSSLGGGGNSPLHF; CDR3nt: TGTGCCAGCAGTTCCCTGGGGGGAGGGGGCAATTCACCCCTCCACTTT
abundance: .; j_gene: TRBJ1-2; d_gene: TRBD1; v_gene: TRBV27; CDR3aa: CASGRTGGGYTF; CDR3nt: TGTGCCAGCGGAAGGACAGGGGGGGGCTACACCTTC
abundance: .; j_gene: TRBJ1-1; d_gene: .; v_gene: TRBV11-3; CDR3aa: CASSLHAGVNTEAFF; CDR3nt: TGTGCCAGCAGCTTACACGCAGGGGTGAACACTGAAGCTTTCTTT
abundance: .; j_gene: TRBJ1-4; d_gene: .; v_gene: TRBV18; CDR3aa: CASSTRERVVERLFF; CDR3nt: TGTGCCAGCTCAACCAGGGAGAGAGTTGTGGAAAGACTGTTTTTT